This TCR beta chain was retrieved from a study of response to subunit inactivated influenza vaccine. TCRdb fed the RT-PCR reads into MiXCR, producing one record per CDR3 protein. The table shows 450,000 to 500,000 distinct CDR3 sequences, with approximately 11% occurring only once. Notes on the study in general: The authors put forward the suggestion that each seasonal influenza vaccination may bring in only a limited number of new T cells.

This clonotype was counted many times. As yet, its antigen is unknown. The CDR3 runs 13 residues. Germline CDR1 is SQVTM and CDR2 is ANQGSEA. The V and J ends lost 3 bases and 7 bases respectively, with 13 bases between them. The TCR comes from a man between 45 and 60 years old who received an inactivated influenza vaccine. The material sequenced was PBMCs from blood, taken around seven weeks after vaccination. V is TRBV29-1 and J is TRBJ2-1; D possibly corresponds to TRBD1 (6 bases). CDR3 protein: CSVDRGTWNEQFF. CDR3 coding DNA: TGCAGCGTTGACAGGGGAACCTGGAATGAGCAGTTCTTC.